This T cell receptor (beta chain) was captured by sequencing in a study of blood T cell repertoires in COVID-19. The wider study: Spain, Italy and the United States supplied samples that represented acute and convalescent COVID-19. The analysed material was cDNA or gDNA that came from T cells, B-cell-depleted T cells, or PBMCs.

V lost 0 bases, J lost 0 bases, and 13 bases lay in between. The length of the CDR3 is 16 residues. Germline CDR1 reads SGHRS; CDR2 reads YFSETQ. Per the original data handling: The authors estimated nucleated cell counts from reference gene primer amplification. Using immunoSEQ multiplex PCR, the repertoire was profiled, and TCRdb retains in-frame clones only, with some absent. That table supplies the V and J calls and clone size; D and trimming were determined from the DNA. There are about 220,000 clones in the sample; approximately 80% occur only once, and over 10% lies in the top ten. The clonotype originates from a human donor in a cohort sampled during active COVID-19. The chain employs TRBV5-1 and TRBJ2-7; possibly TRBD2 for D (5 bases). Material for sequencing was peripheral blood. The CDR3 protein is CASSLGAGEISYEQYF. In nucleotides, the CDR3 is TGCGCCAGCAGCTTGGGGGCGGGCGAAATCTCCTACGAGCAGTACTTC.